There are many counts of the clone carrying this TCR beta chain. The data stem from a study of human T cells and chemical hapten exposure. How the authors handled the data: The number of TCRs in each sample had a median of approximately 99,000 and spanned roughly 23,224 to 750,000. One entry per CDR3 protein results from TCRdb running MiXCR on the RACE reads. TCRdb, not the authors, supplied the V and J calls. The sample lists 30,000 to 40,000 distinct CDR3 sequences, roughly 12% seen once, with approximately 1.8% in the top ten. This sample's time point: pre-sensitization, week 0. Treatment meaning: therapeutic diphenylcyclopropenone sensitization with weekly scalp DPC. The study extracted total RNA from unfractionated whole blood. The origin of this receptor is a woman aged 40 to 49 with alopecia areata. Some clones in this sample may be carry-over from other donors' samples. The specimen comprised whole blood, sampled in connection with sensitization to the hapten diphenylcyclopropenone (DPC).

Here the CDR3 reads CASSPTGTYGYTF. The CDR3, as DNA: TGTGCCAGCAGTCCGACAGGGACCTATGGCTACACCTTC. The chain couples TRBV12-3 or TRBV12-4 to TRBJ1-2, with TRBD1 matching 7 bases. The CDR3 length is 13 residues. The junction had 4 bases not matched to a gene; V was cut back by 5 bases and J by 4 bases.